The entry below describes one T cell receptor beta chain. This specimen comes from a study of blood T cell repertoires in COVID-19. Overall study context: Spain, Italy and the United States supplied samples that represented acute and convalescent COVID-19. Sample material is recorded as cDNA or gDNA derived from T cells, B-cell-depleted T cells, or PBMCs.

Source study methods: Estimation of nucleated cell counts relied on the amplification of reference gene primers. Sequenced by immunoSEQ multiplex PCR; TCRdb stores in-frame clones only, minus some. V and J calls plus clone size are reproduced from that table; the DNA served to infer D and trimming. Of 250,000 to 300,000 clones listed, 65% to 90% are singletons. With 7 bases removed from V and 9 bases from J, the gap between germline ends came to 21 bases. Germline CDR1 is LNHDA and CDR2 is SQIVND (reference sequence). This CDR3 region has 15 residues. The specimen was peripheral blood. The rearrangement joins TRBV19 to TRBJ1-4, with D uncertain. The sequence came from a man between 45 and 60 years old with active or convalescent COVID-19. Written as DNA, the CDR3 is TGTGCCAGTACTAACGGCCACAGCCCGTCGCAAAAACTGTTTTTT. Translated: CASTNGHSPSQKLFF.